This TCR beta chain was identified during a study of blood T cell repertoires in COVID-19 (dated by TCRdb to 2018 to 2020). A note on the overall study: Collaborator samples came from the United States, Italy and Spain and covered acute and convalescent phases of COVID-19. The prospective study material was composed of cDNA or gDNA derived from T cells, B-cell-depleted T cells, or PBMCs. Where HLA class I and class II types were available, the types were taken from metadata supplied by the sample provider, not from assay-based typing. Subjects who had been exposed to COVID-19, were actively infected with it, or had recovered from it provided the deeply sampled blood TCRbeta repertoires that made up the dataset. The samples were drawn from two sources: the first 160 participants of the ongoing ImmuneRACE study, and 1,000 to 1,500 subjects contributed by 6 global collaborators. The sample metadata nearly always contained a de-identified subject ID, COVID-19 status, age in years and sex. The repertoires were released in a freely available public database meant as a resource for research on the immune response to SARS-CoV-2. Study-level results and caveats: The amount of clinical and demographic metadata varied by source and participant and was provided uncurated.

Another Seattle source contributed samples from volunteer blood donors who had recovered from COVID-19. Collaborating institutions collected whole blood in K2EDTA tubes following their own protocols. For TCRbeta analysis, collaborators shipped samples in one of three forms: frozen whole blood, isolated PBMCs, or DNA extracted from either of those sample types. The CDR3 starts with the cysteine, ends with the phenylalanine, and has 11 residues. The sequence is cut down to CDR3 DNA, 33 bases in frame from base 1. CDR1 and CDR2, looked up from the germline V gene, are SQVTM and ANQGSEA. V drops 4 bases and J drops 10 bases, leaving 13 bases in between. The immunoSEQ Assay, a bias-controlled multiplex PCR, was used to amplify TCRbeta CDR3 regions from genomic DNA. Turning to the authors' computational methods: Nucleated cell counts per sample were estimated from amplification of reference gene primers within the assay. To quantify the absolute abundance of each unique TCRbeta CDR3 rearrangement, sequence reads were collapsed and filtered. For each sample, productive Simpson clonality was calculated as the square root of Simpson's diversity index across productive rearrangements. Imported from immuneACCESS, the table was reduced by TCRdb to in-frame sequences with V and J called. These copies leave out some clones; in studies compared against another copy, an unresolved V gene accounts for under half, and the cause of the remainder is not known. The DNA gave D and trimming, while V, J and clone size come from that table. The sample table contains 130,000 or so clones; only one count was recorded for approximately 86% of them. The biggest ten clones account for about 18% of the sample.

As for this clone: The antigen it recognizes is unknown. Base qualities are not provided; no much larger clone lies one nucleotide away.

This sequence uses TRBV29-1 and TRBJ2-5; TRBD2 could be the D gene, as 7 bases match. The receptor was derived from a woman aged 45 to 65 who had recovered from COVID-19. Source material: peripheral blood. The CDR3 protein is CSVGGGGGQYF. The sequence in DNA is TGCAGCGTTGGAGGAGGGGGGGGCCAGTACTTC.